These 8 T cell receptor beta chains share one sample of origin, sequenced in a study of Graves' ophthalmopathy and Graves' hyperthyroidism. TCR beta CDR3 regions were amplified from RNA transcripts. First-round RT-PCR used HTBI primers; second-round multiplex PCR followed. Each CDR3 protein gets one entry after TCRdb re-called the multiplex PCR reads with MiXCR. The sample shows approximately 160,000 distinct CDR3 sequences, around 40% of them seen only once. Sequencing was performed on peripheral blood. The receptors were sampled from a man aged 25-45 years with Graves' ophthalmopathy.

The gene calls are TRBV20-1 and TRBJ2-7; the D is unclear. Germline CDR1 is DFQATT and CDR2 is SNEGSKA (reference sequence). The CDR3 runs 12 residues. The V end was cut by 6 bases, the J end by 1 base, with 10 bases between. Here the CDR3 reads CSALALSYEQYF. The CDR3 DNA reads TGCAGTGCCTTGGCCCTATCCTACGAGCAGTACTTC.

In its sample, this clonotype was seen many times. The chain is built from TRBV11-1 and TRBJ1-2; D is perhaps TRBD1 (6 bases). The CDR3 has 13 residues. Trimming removed 5 bases from V and 4 bases from J, with 11 bases in between. Germline-derived CDR1 and CDR2 are SGHAT and FQDESV (reference sequence). CDR3 amino acids: CASSAQGSYGYTF. DNA of the CDR3: TGTGCCAGCAGCGCTCAGGGGAGCTATGGCTACACCTTC.

The chain employs TRBV28 and TRBJ2-7; D is uncertain. Germline V gene lookup returns CDR1 MDHEN and CDR2 SYDVKM. V shed 7 bases and J shed 3 bases, with 16 bases lying between them. There are 14 residues in the CDR3. The DNA for the CDR3 is TGTGCCAGCACCGTTTCGACCCCAGGCTACGAGCAGTACTTC. Amino acids: CASTVSTPGYEQYF.

The chain has TRBV11-2 and TRBJ1-2; no definite D call. Germline V gene sequence: CDR1 SGHAT, CDR2 FQNNGV. The CDR3 has 17 amino acids. V lost 3 bases, J lost 2 bases, and 19 bases lay in between. CDR3 coding DNA: TGTGCCAGCAGCTTTCACCCTTGGGCAGAGCCGAACTATGGCTACACCTTC. This codes for CASSFHPWAEPNYGYTF.

This clonotype has at least ten counts. This sequence joins TRBV7-9 and TRBJ1-2, with a weak D call TRBD1 (5 bases). The V end was cut by 4 bases, the J end by 13 bases, with 22 bases between. Looked up from germline, CDR1 is SEHNR and CDR2 is FQNEAQ (reference sequence). The length of the CDR3 is 14 residues. The CDR3 nucleotides are TGTGCCAGCAGCTCCCGGGGGGGACCCTCTCAGGCCACCTTC. Translated, it gives CASSSRGGPSQATF.

This clonotype was seen many times. The CDR3 DNA reads TGTGCCAGCAGTTTTGCGGGGGGATACGAGCAGTACTTC. Protein sequence: CASSFAGGYEQYF. The chain joins TRBV12-3 or TRBV12-4 to TRBJ2-7; the match to TRBD2 covers 8 bases. The J segment lost 4 bases and the V segment lost 3 bases, leaving 2 bases of the junction unmatched. The CDR3 is made up of 13 amino acids.

There are many counts of this clonotype. The chain joins TRBV12-3 or TRBV12-4 to TRBJ2-7; weak D call: TRBD1 (6 bases). V was trimmed by 11 bases and J by 2 bases, leaving 19 bases between them. There are 14 residues in the CDR3. CDR3 protein: CASTSEDRAYEQYF. CDR3 DNA sequence: TGTGCCTCAACGTCGGAGGACAGAGCCTACGAGCAGTACTTC.

The J gene is TRBJ1-1, the V gene TRBV28, with 11 bases fitting TRBD1. Per the germline V gene, CDR1 is MDHEN and CDR2 is SYDVKM. V shed 6 bases, J shed 3 bases, and the junction held 6 bases outside the gene matches. The CDR3 extends over 15 amino acids. CDR3 in DNA: TGTGCCAGCAGCGCCGGGACAGGGGGACACACTGAAGCTTTCTTT. This translates into CASSAGTGGHTEAFF.